Below are 9 T cell receptor beta chains sequenced from a single sample in a study of T cells after yellow fever vaccination. MiXCR was run by TCRdb on the 5' RACE reads, yielding one entry per CDR3 protein. The table includes 250,000 to 350,000 distinct CDR3 sequences, 3.5% to 4.5% detected once. The sequences come from PBMCs, collected 15 days after the yellow fever booster vaccination. The receptors shown here come from a man aged 18 to 29 who received the YFV17D yellow fever vaccine.

This sequence joins TRBV5-4 and TRBJ2-7; the match to TRBD1 covers 11 bases. Germline values: CDR1 SGHNT, CDR2 YYREEE (reference sequence). The CDR3 length is 15 residues. V gave up 3 bases and J gave up 2 bases; unmatched junction bases: 4. CDR3 sequence (DNA): TGTGCCAGCAGCTCGGACAGGGGGCACCCCTACGAGCAGTACTTC. Translation gives CASSSDRGHPYEQYF.

The rearrangement links TRBV20-1 to TRBJ2-3; TRBD2 matches at 12 bases. The length of the CDR3 is 15 residues. The V gene's germline CDR1 is DFQATT and CDR2 SNEGSKA (reference sequence). Unmatched junction bases numbered 7, after V lost 6 bases and J lost 3 bases. The CDR3: CSARASGGGTDTQYF. CDR3 in DNA: TGCAGTGCCCGAGCTAGCGGGGGGGGAACAGATACGCAGTATTTT.

This clonotype was seen a handful of times. The chain combines TRBV20-1 with TRBJ1-1; TRBD1 might be the D (5 bases). From germline, CDR1 is DFQATT and CDR2 SNEGSKA (reference sequence). CDR3 length equals 13 residues. Trimming shortened V by 1 base and J by 3 bases, and 9 bases separated the two germline ends. The DNA for the CDR3 is TGCAGTGCTAGAGTTGGGGGTGACACTGAAGCTTTCTTT. Its protein product is CSARVGGDTEAFF.

The chain has TRBV18 and TRBJ1-5, with 8 bases fitting TRBD1. The CDR3 has 15 amino acids. CDR1 and CDR2 from the germline V gene are KGHSH and LQKENI. The V segment lost 6 bases and the J segment 2 bases; nucleotides outside the gene matches: 6. CDR3 residues: CASSQGASGNQPQHF. The DNA for the CDR3 is TGTGCCAGCTCCCAGGGGGCCTCGGGCAATCAGCCCCAGCATTTT.

This clonotype was detected only a few times. The chain is built from TRBV28 and TRBJ2-2; the D call may be TRBD1 or TRBD2 (6 bases each). Germline assignment: CDR1 MDHEN and CDR2 SYDVKM. This CDR3 comprises 16 residues. V was cut by 3 bases and J by 3 bases, with 14 bases left in between. The CDR3 loop reads CASSLWGARDTGELFF. CDR3 in DNA: TGTGCCAGCAGTTTGTGGGGGGCGCGGGACACCGGGGAGCTGTTTTTT.

This clonotype was detected only a few times. This chain connects TRBV5-1 to TRBJ1-1, with a weak D call TRBD1 (6 bases). The CDR3 runs 14 residues. The germline CDR1 and CDR2 sequences are SGHRS and YFSETQ. Trimming took 3 bases from V and 0 from J, leaving 9 bases between them. CDR3 residues: CASSSGTMNTEAFF. CDR3 coding DNA: TGCGCCAGCAGCTCAGGGACAATGAACACTGAAGCTTTCTTT. The whole variable domain, remainder taken from reference TRBV5-1 and TRBJ1-1, is KAGVTQTPRYLIKTRGQQVTLSCSPISGHRSVSWYQQTPGQGLQFLFEYFSETQRNKGNFPGRFSGRQFSNSRSEMNVSTLELGDSALYLCASSSGTMNTEAFFGQGTRLTVV.

This clonotype showed up just a few times. This chain joins TRBV7-9 and TRBJ2-7; 7 bases align to TRBD1. CDR3 length: 14 amino acids. J was trimmed by 6 bases and V by 1 base; bases with no gene match: 6. Germline V gene lookup returns CDR1 SEHNR and CDR2 FQNEAQ (reference sequence). CDR3 protein: CASSLGQGLGEQYV. The CDR3 DNA is TGTGCCAGCAGCTTAGGACAGGGTTTAGGCGAGCAGTACGTC.

The rearrangement joins TRBV12-3 or TRBV12-4 to TRBJ2-5; D is undetermined. V was trimmed by 6 bases and J by 1 base, leaving 12 bases between them. This CDR3 comprises 14 residues. CDR3 DNA: TGTGCCAGCAGGGAACCGGGCCCCCAAGAGACCCAGTACTTC. It is translated as CASREPGPQETQYF.

This CDR3 is CSVLGALQETQYF. CDR3 nucleotide sequence: TGCAGCGTTTTAGGGGCCCTCCAAGAGACCCAGTACTTC. The chain links TRBV29-1 to TRBJ2-5; TRBD1 might be the D (5 bases). From germline, CDR1 is SQVTM and CDR2 ANQGSEA. There are 13 residues in the CDR3. Trimming removed 5 bases from V and 1 base from J, with 11 bases in between.